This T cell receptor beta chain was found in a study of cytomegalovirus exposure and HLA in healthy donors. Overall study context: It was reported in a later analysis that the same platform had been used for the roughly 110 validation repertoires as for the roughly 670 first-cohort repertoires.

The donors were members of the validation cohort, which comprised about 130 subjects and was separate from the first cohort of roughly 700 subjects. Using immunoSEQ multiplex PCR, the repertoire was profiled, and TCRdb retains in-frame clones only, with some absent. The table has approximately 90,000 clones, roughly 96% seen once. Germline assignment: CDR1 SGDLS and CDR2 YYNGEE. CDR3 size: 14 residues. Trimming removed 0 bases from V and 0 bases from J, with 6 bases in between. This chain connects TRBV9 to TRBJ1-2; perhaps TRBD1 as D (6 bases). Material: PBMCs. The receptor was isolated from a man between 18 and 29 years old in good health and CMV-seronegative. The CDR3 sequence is CASSVGGPNYGYTF. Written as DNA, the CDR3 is TGTGCCAGCAGCGTAGGGGGGCCTAACTATGGCTACACCTTC.